This passage covers 27 T cell receptor beta chains from one sample sequenced in a study of blood T cell repertoires in COVID-19. This table comes from immunoSEQ multiplex PCR, and its TCRdb copy is limited to in-frame clones, with some not included. The table has about 140,000 clones, 84% seen once; the top ten hold approximately 1.6%. The specimen sequenced was PBMCs or T cells enriched from blood (not recorded which). These receptors all come from a woman in her late teens or twenties who had been exposed to COVID-19.

This rearrangement joins TRBV19 to TRBJ2-2; 9 bases are a match to TRBD2. J was trimmed by 0 bases and V by 4 bases; bases with no gene match: 3. There are 16 residues in the CDR3. Germline V lookup: CDR1 LNHDA, CDR2 SQIVND (reference sequence). The DNA of the CDR3 is TGTGCCAGTAGTACCCGGACTAGCGCGAACACCGGGGAGCTGTTTTTT. As protein: CASSTRTSANTGELFF. Variable domain in full (rest from reference TRBV19 and TRBJ2-2): DGGITQSPKYLFRKEGQNVTLSCEQNLNHDAMYWYRQDPGQGLRLIYYSQIVNDFQKGDIAEGYSVSREKKESFPLTVTSAQKNPTAFYLCASSTRTSANTGELFFGEGSRLTVL.

The chain links TRBV18 to TRBJ2-1; 9 bases map to TRBD1. Germline V gene sequence: CDR1 KGHSH, CDR2 LQKENI. The trim removed 3 bases at V and 2 bases at J, leaving 2 bases unmatched. This CDR3 region has 15 residues. CDR3: CASSPRDRAYNEQFF. The CDR3 DNA reads as TGTGCCAGCTCACCTAGGGACAGGGCCTACAATGAGCAGTTCTTC.

This rearrangement joins TRBV29-1 to TRBJ2-7, with D perhaps TRBD1 (6 bases). The V end lost 4 bases, the J end lost 3 bases, and 13 bases lay between the germline ends. This CDR3 contains 13 residues. From germline, CDR1 is SQVTM and CDR2 ANQGSEA. The CDR3 sequence is CSVVRDTSYEQYF. In DNA form, the CDR3 reads TGCAGCGTTGTAAGGGACACAAGCTACGAGCAGTACTTC.

This clone has just a few counts. The chain links TRBV5-1 to TRBJ1-3; D uncertain. Germline assignment: CDR1 SGHRS and CDR2 YFSETQ. V lost 1 base, J lost 0 bases, and 14 bases lay in between. The CDR3 runs 17 residues. The CDR3 region has the DNA TGCGCCAGCAGCTTGAGTGGCAGCAGGCGCTCTGGAAACACCATATATTTT. Its protein is CASSLSGSRRSGNTIYF.

This clone was seen once. J is TRBJ2-3 and V is TRBV2, with D perhaps matching TRBD1 (6 bases). V lost 6 bases and J 5 bases, leaving 18 bases between the germline ends. The CDR3 runs to 15 residues. In germline, CDR1 is SNHLY, CDR2 FYNNEI. Written as DNA, the CDR3 is TGTGCCAGCAGCCTACAGGGTTGGGTCGGAGATACGCAGTATTTT. It encodes CASSLQGWVGDTQYF.

The rearrangement links TRBV6-1 to TRBJ2-1, with 8 bases lining up with TRBD2. Trimming took 11 bases from V and 0 from J; bases not matched to a gene: 9. Germline V gives CDR1 MNHNS, CDR2 SASEGT. This CDR3 region has 15 residues. CDR3 loop: CAAKMSGSSYNEQFF. In nucleotides, the CDR3 is TGTGCCGCTAAGATGAGCGGGAGCTCCTACAATGAGCAGTTCTTC.

This clone was observed a handful of times. V and J are TRBV27 and TRBJ2-1, with D maybe TRBD2 (6 bases). V shed 8 bases and J shed 6 bases, with 23 bases lying between them. The germline V gene has CDR1 MNHEY and CDR2 SMNVEV (reference sequence). The CDR3 has 16 amino acids. CDR3 sequence (DNA): TGTGCCAGCGGCGTTAGTCGGGGGACTCTATTCAATGAGCAGTTCTTC. Its translation is CASGVSRGTLFNEQFF.

The V and J genes are TRBV5-4 and TRBJ1-4; no clear D. The CDR3 is 15 amino acids. In germline, CDR1 is SGHNT, CDR2 YYREEE (reference sequence). Trimming took 0 bases from V and 4 from J, leaving 10 bases between them. The CDR3 region is CASSLGWRDNEKLFF. In DNA, the CDR3 is TGTGCCAGCAGCTTGGGTTGGAGGGATAATGAAAAACTGTTTTTT.

This chain joins TRBV27 and TRBJ2-3; D gene uncertain. V lost 4 bases and J 2 bases, leaving 10 bases between the germline ends. Per germline, CDR1 MNHEY and CDR2 SMNVEV (reference sequence). The CDR3 loop spans 14 amino acids. The chain's CDR3 is CASSSLYPTDTQYF. For the CDR3, the DNA is TGTGCCAGCAGTTCCCTTTATCCCACAGATACGCAGTATTTT.

CDR3 nucleotide sequence: TGTGCCAGCAGCCAACAGAGTTGGGCAGCTTTCTTT. Its translation is CASSQQSWAAFF. This chain uses TRBV3-1 (or the pseudogene TRBV3-2) with TRBJ1-1; D ambiguous. Germline assignment: CDR1 LGHDT and CDR2 YNNKEL (reference sequence). V lost 2 bases and J 10 bases, leaving 11 bases between the germline ends. CDR3 size: 12 residues.

This clone was observed a few times. The chain recombines TRBV5-6 with TRBJ1-2; 7 positions match TRBD1. The CDR3 loop spans 14 amino acids. Per the germline V gene, CDR1 is SGHDT and CDR2 is YYEEEE. Germline trimming cut 4 bases from V and 4 bases from J; bases unmatched to any gene: 7. CDR3 amino acids: CASSKGQPPYGYTF. The CDR3 coding sequence is TGTGCCAGCAGCAAGGGACAGCCGCCCTATGGCTACACCTTC.

The genes are TRBV10-3 and TRBJ1-1; no firm D call. This CDR3 is 12 amino acids long. The germline CDR1 and CDR2 sequences are ENHRY and SYGVKD. V lost 11 bases and J 7 bases, leaving 17 bases between the germline ends. CDR3 in amino acids: CAASPAADEAFF. DNA for the CDR3: TGTGCCGCCTCCCCAGCGGCGGATGAAGCTTTCTTT.

V gene TRBV11-2 combines with J gene TRBJ2-7, with 9 bases fitting TRBD2. Trimming at V came to 1 base and at J to 3 bases, leaving 4 bases not matched to a gene. The V gene's germline CDR1 is SGHAT and CDR2 FQNNGV. This CDR3 contains 15 residues. CDR3 amino acids: CASSLATSGNYEQYF. The CDR3 DNA follows: TGTGCCAGCAGCTTAGCGACTAGCGGTAACTACGAGCAGTACTTC.

The CDR3 reads CASSFDRDNQPQHF. The CDR3, as DNA: TGTGCCAGCAGCTTCGACAGGGACAATCAGCCCCAGCATTTT. The rearrangement links TRBV7-8 to TRBJ1-5; TRBD1 matches 7 bases. J was trimmed by 3 bases and V by 3 bases; bases with no gene match: 2. The germline V gene encodes CDR1 SGHVS and CDR2 FQNEAQ. CDR3 length equals 14 residues.

The chain uses TRBV9 and TRBJ2-1, with D perhaps matching TRBD2 (5 bases). Deletions cut 3 bases from V and 2 bases from J, with 12 bases between. Germline CDR1 SGDLS, CDR2 YYNGEE. The CDR3 spans 15 residues. CDR3 amino acids: CASSAAWETYNEQFF. The CDR3, as DNA: TGTGCCAGCAGCGCCGCGTGGGAGACCTACAATGAGCAGTTCTTC. Based on the CDR3 plus reference TRBV9 and TRBJ2-1, the full variable domain is DSGVTQTPKHLITATGQRVTLRCSPRSGDLSVYWYQQSLDQGLQFLIQYYNGEERAKGNILERFSAQQFPDLHSELNLSSLELGDSALYFCASSAAWETYNEQFFGPGTRLTVL.

V is TRBV9 and J is TRBJ1-4; unclear D gene. This CDR3 comprises 17 residues. The V and J ends lost 0 bases and 4 bases respectively, with 16 bases between them. The V gene's germline CDR1 is SGDLS and CDR2 YYNGEE. Here the CDR3 DNA reads TGTGCCAGCAGCGTAGGGATGGGAGCGTCGGGTAATGAAAAACTGTTTTTT. As protein: CASSVGMGASGNEKLFF. Variable domain in full (rest from reference TRBV9 and TRBJ1-4): DSGVTQTPKHLITATGQRVTLRCSPRSGDLSVYWYQQSLDQGLQFLIQYYNGEERAKGNILERFSAQQFPDLHSELNLSSLELGDSALYFCASSVGMGASGNEKLFFGSGTQLSVL.

The chain is built from TRBV19 and TRBJ1-4; no definite D call. From germline, CDR1 is LNHDA and CDR2 SQIVND (reference sequence). Trimming shortened V by 3 bases and J by 0 bases, and 8 bases separated the two germline ends. This CDR3 comprises 15 residues. The CDR3 loop is CASSIWPATNEKLFF. The CDR3 DNA reads as TGTGCCAGTAGTATCTGGCCTGCAACTAATGAAAAACTGTTTTTT.

V gene TRBV19 combines with J gene TRBJ2-1; D uncertain. The CDR3 consists of 18 residues. V was shortened by 4 bases and J by 2 bases, with 21 bases between the two germline ends. Germline V gene data show CDR1 as LNHDA and CDR2 as SQIVND (reference sequence). This CDR3 is CASSNYYESNRPYNEQFF. The CDR3 region has the DNA TGTGCCAGTAGTAACTATTATGAGAGTAATAGGCCCTACAATGAGCAGTTCTTC.

J is TRBJ2-7 and V is TRBV28; 9 bases are a match to TRBD2. CDR1 is MDHEN and CDR2 is SYDVKM in the germline V gene. The CDR3 runs 14 residues. V was pared by 6 bases and J by 3 bases, with 6 bases of the junction left unmatched. The CDR3 spells CASRLAGNLYEQYF. CDR3 nucleotide sequence: TGTGCCAGCAGGCTAGCGGGGAACCTCTACGAGCAGTACTTC.

This clone has just one count. The V gene is TRBV18, the J gene TRBJ1-1, with 7 nucleotides matching TRBD1. The CDR3 consists of 13 residues. Germline V lookup: CDR1 KGHSH, CDR2 LQKENI. The V segment lost 6 bases and the J segment 1 base; nucleotides outside the gene matches: 2. This chain's CDR3 is CASSGQPNTEAFF. The CDR3 DNA sequence: TGTGCCAGCTCGGGACAGCCGAACACTGAAGCTTTCTTT. The full variable domain, with the rest looked up from reference TRBV18 and TRBJ1-1, is NAGVMQNPRHLVRRRGQEARLRCSPMKGHSHVYWYRQLPEEGLKFMVYLQKENIIDESGMPKERFSAEFPKEGPSILRIQQVVRGDSAAYFCASSGQPNTEAFFGQGTRLTVV.

This clone was counted between two and nine times. The CDR3 sequence is CASGRDRAATNEKLFF. As DNA, the CDR3 is TGTGCCAGCGGCCGGGACAGGGCGGCGACTAATGAAAAACTGTTTTTT. The chain uses TRBV2 and TRBJ1-4, with TRBD1 matching 9 bases. The CDR3 spans 16 residues. The V gene end was trimmed by 8 bases and the J gene end by 2 bases; junction bases not matched to a gene: 9. Germline CDR1 and CDR2: SNHLY and FYNNEI.

This chain connects TRBV12-3 or TRBV12-4 to TRBJ2-7; D gene unclear. V was pared by 3 bases and J by 3 bases, with 9 bases between. This CDR3 has 13 amino acids. The DNA of the CDR3 is TGTGCCAGCAGTTTTGGCCGCATCTACGAGCAGTACTTC. Encoded protein: CASSFGRIYEQYF.

DNA for the CDR3: TGTGCCAGCTCAAGTCGGGGTCTAGGGACAGCAGATCACTACGAGCAGTACTTC. It codes for CASSSRGLGTADHYEQYF. V usage is TRBV18 and J usage is TRBJ2-7; TRBD1 aligns across 7 bases. Trimming took 5 bases from V and 3 from J; bases not matched to a gene: 19. The germline V gene has CDR1 KGHSH and CDR2 LQKENI. The CDR3 is made up of 18 amino acids.

This clone came up a few times. The CDR3 DNA follows: TGTGCCAGTAGTTCGCAGGGCGCGCGGGGTGAAAAACTGTTTTTT. Amino acid sequence: CASSSQGARGEKLFF. The chain links TRBV19 to TRBJ1-4; D possibly corresponds to TRBD1 (5 bases). The CDR3 is made up of 15 amino acids. V gave up 5 bases and J gave up 7 bases, with 17 bases separating them. In germline, CDR1 is LNHDA, CDR2 SQIVND (reference sequence).

The chain links TRBV2 to TRBJ1-5, with D maybe TRBD1 (6 bases). Germline-derived CDR1 and CDR2 are SNHLY and FYNNEI. Trimming took off 6 bases at V and 5 bases at J, with 14 bases between the two ends. The CDR3 runs 14 residues. The CDR3 sequence: CASRKDSQDQPQHF. CDR3 bases: TGTGCCAGCAGGAAGGACAGCCAGGATCAGCCCCAGCATTTT.

The chain carries TRBV27 and TRBJ1-4; TRBD1 matches at 9 bases. V lost 3 bases, J lost 7 bases, and 6 bases stayed unmatched. There are 15 residues in the CDR3. Germline lookup yields CDR1 MNHEY and CDR2 SMNVEV (reference sequence). In DNA form, the CDR3 reads TGTGCCAGCAGTTTCCTCACAGGGGGCGTTGAAAAACTGTTTTTT. It is translated as CASSFLTGGVEKLFF.

The chain links TRBV19 to TRBJ2-7; 7 bases match TRBD2. The trim removed 6 bases at V and 4 bases at J, leaving 15 bases unmatched. The CDR3 covers 16 residues. Germline CDR1 is LNHDA and CDR2 is SQIVND (reference sequence). The CDR3 is CASSKGDPSGLYEQYF. The CDR3 nucleotides are TGTGCCAGTAGCAAAGGAGACCCTAGCGGCCTATACGAGCAGTACTTC. Supplemented by reference TRBV19 and TRBJ2-7, the full variable domain reads DGGITQSPKYLFRKEGQNVTLSCEQNLNHDAMYWYRQDPGQGLRLIYYSQIVNDFQKGDIAEGYSVSREKKESFPLTVTSAQKNPTAFYLCASSKGDPSGLYEQYFGPGTRLTVT.